This record covers a single TCR beta chain. The sample is drawn from a study of Tregs in tolerant kidney transplant recipients. The repertoire was sequenced with immunoSEQ multiplex PCR; TCRdb's copy has only in-frame clones and lacks some. The table lists roughly 45,000 clones, roughly nine tenths of them singletons. The receptor's source is a human donor in good health. Specimen: Tregs from blood.

The CDR3 DNA follows: TGTGCCAGCAGATTGGGACAGGGTGACACCGGGGAGCTGTTTTTT. Residues: CASRLGQGDTGELFF. The chain uses TRBV7-6 and TRBJ2-2; 9 bases are shared with TRBD1. CDR1 and CDR2 (germline): SGHVS, FNYEAQ. Trimming took 6 bases from V and 3 from J; bases not matched to a gene: 5. This CDR3 region has 15 residues.